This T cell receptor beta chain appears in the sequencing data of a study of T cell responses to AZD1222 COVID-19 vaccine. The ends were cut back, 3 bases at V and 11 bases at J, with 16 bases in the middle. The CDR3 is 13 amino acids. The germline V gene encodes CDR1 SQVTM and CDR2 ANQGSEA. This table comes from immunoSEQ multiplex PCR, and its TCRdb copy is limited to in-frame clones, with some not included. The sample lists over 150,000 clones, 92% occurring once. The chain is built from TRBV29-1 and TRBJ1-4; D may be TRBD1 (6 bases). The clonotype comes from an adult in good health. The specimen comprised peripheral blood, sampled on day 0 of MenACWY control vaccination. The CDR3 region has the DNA TGCAGCGTTGAGACTCTACAGGGTTCGAAACTGTTTTTT. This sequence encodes CSVETLQGSKLFF.